This T cell receptor beta chain was captured by sequencing in a study of cytomegalovirus exposure and HLA in healthy donors. Both 60 Vbeta primers and 13 Jbeta primers went into the PCR. Using immunoSEQ multiplex PCR, the repertoire was profiled, and TCRdb retains in-frame clones only, with some absent. The data hold roughly 130,000 clones, with more than 60% observed a single time. CDR1 and CDR2 from the germline V gene are MNHEY and SVGAGI. V lost 4 bases to trimming and J lost 6 bases, with 16 bases between them. This CDR3 contains 15 residues. The sample comprised PBMCs. The clonotype originates from a woman between 40 and 55 years old in good health and CMV-seropositive. The rearrangement uses TRBV6-5 and TRBJ2-1, with D possibly TRBD1 on 7 matching bases. The CDR3 region has the DNA TGTGCCAGCAGTTCAGCAGGGGGGACCCTCAATGAGCAGTTCTTC. It codes for CASSSAGGTLNEQFF.